The T cell receptor (beta chain) described here comes from a study of preoperative IRX-2 immunotherapy in early breast cancer. Documented treatment: preoperative locoregional IRX-2 cytokine immunotherapy. Preoperative locoregional IRX-2 cytokine immunotherapy was tested in the phase Ib source study. Here immunoSEQ multiplex PCR was the method, and the copy in TCRdb shows in-frame clones only, minus some. Of around 22,000 clones in the sample, approximately 90% were seen once. The germline gives CDR1 MNHNS, CDR2 SASEGT. The ends lost 6 bases at V and 7 bases at J; junction bases unmatched: 9. CDR3 length: 14 residues.

Source: tumor tissue, taken after IRX-2 immunotherapy. V gene TRBV6-1 combines with J gene TRBJ1-2; 9 positions agree with TRBD1. The sequence was collected from a human donor with breast cancer. The CDR3 DNA reads as TGTGCCAGCAGAGAACAACAGGGGGCGGTTGGCTACACCTTC. It translates to CASREQQGAVGYTF.